In this sample, the clone carrying this T cell receptor beta chain turned up many times. These data are taken from a study of T cells in Graves' hyperthyroidism and ophthalmopathy. Amplified TCR beta CDR3 regions derived from RNA transcripts. An initial round of RT-PCR targeting the TCR CDR3 relied on the HTBI primer set. TCRdb recomputed calls from the multiplex PCR reads with MiXCR, one row per CDR3 protein. The sample holds fewer than 550,000 distinct CDR3 sequences; about a sixth are singletons and the top ten take 14%. The sequence derives from a woman younger than 35 with Graves' hyperthyroidism. The specimen was blood.

DNA for the CDR3: TGTGCCAGCGTGTCGGACAGATTGACTAATGAAAAACTGTTTTTT. Its translation is CASVSDRLTNEKLFF. J is TRBJ1-4 and V is TRBV2, with a tentative D call TRBD1 (6 bases). Trimming cost V 8 bases and J 2 bases, with 15 bases left between them. Per germline, CDR1 SNHLY and CDR2 FYNNEI. This CDR3 is built from 15 residues.